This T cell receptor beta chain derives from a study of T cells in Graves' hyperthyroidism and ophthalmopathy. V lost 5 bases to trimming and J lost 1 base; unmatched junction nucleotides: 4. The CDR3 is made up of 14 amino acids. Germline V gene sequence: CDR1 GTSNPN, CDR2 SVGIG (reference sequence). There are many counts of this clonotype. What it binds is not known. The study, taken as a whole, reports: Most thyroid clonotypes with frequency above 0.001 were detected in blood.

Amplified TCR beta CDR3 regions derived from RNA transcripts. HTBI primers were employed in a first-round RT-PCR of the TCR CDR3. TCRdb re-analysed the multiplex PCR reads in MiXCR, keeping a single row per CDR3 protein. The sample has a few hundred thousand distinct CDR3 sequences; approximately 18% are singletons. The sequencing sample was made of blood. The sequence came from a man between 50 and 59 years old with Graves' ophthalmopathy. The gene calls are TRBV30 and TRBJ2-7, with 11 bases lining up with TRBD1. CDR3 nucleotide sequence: TGTGCCTGGGGGGGACAGGGGGTTTCCTACGAGCAGTACTTC. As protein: CAWGGQGVSYEQYF.